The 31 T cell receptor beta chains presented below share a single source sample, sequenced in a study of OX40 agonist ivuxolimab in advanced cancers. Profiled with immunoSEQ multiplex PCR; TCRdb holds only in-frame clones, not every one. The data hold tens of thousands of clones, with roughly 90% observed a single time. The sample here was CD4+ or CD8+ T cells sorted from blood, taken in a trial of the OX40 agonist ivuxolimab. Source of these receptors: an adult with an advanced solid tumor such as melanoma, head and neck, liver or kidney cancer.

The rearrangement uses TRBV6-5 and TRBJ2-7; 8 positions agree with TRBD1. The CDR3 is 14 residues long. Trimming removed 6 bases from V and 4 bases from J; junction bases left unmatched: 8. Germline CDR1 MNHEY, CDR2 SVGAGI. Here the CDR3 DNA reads TGTGCCAGCAGCCCCGCGAGGACAGGGTACGAGCAGTACTTC. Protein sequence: CASSPARTGYEQYF.

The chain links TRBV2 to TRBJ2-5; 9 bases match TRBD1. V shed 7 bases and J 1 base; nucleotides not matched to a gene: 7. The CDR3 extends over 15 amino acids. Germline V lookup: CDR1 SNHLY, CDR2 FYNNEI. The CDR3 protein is CASNRDRVPQETQYF. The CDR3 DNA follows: TGTGCCAGCAACCGGGACAGGGTGCCCCAAGAGACCCAGTACTTC.

The CDR3 nucleotides read TGTGCCAGCAGTGAGACTAGCTCGGTTAATAGGGAGCAGTTCTTC. Amino acids: CASSETSSVNREQFF. The chain is built from TRBV2 and TRBJ2-1; 7 bases align to TRBD2. The CDR3 sequence is 15 residues long. CDR1 and CDR2 (germline): SNHLY, FYNNEI. The J segment lost 10 bases and the V segment lost 3 bases, leaving 12 bases of the junction unmatched.

The CDR3 nucleotides are TGTGCCAGCAGCGTAGGCAGGGGCTATGGCTACACCTTC. This gives the protein CASSVGRGYGYTF. The V and J genes are TRBV9 and TRBJ1-2; D may be TRBD1 (6 bases). From germline, CDR1 is SGDLS and CDR2 YYNGEE. There are 13 residues in the CDR3. The germline V and J ends were trimmed by 0 bases and 4 bases, with 7 bases remaining between them.

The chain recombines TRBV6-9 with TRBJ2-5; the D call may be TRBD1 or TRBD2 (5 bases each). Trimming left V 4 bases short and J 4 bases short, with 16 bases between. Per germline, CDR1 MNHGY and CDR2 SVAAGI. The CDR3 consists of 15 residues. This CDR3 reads CASSSGRRQSETQYF. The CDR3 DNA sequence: TGTGCCAGCAGTTCGGGACGCCGGCAGTCAGAGACCCAGTACTTC.

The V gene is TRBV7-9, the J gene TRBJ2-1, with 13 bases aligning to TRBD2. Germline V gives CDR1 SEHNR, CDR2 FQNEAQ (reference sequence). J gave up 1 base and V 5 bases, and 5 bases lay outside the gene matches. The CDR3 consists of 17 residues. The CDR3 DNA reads TGTGCCAGCAGCCGGACTAGCGGGGGTGTTTCCTACAATGAGCAGTTCTTC. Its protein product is CASSRTSGGVSYNEQFF.

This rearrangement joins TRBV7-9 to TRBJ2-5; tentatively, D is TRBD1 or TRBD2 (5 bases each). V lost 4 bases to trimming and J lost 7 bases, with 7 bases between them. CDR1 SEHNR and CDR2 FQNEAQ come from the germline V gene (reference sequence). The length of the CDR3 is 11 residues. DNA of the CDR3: TGTGCCAGCAGCTGGGACGGGACCCAGTACTTC. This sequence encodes CASSWDGTQYF.

This CDR3 reads CARSLCFASSGGFTYEQYF. The CDR3 region has the DNA TGTGCCAGAAGCTTGTGTTTTGCGTCTAGCGGGGGATTTACCTACGAGCAGTACTTC. The V and J genes are TRBV5-3 and TRBJ2-7, with 10 bases identical to TRBD2. TRBV5-3 belongs to the ORF category, with a function that is uncertain. There are 19 residues in the CDR3. The junction had 15 bases not matched to a gene; V was cut back by 1 base and J by 2 bases.

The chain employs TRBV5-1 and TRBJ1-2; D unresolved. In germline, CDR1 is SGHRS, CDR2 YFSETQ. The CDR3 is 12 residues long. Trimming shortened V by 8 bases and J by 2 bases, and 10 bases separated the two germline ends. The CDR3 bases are TGCGCCAGTCGCGACGGGAACTATGGCTACACCTTC. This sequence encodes CASRDGNYGYTF.

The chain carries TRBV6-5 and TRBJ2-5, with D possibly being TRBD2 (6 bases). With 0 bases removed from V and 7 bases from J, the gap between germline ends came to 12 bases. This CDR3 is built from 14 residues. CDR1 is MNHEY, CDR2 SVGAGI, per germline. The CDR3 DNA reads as TGTGCCAGCAGTTACTCGCGGGACTCGGGGACCCAGTACTTC. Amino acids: CASSYSRDSGTQYF.

The CDR3 is CASGDNLYGYTF. For the CDR3, the DNA is TGTGCCAGCGGGGACAATCTCTATGGCTACACCTTC. The J gene is TRBJ1-2, the V gene TRBV6-6, with TRBD1 as a possible D gene (6 bases). In germline, CDR1 is MNHNY, CDR2 SVGAGI (reference sequence). The V and J ends lost 8 bases and 4 bases respectively, with 11 bases between them. CDR3 length: 12 amino acids.

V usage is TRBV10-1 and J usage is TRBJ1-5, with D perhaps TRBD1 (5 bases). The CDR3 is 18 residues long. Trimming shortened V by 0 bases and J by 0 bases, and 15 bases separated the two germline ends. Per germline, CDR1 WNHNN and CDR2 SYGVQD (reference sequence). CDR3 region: CASSESCGRAYSNQPQHF. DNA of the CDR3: TGCGCCAGCAGTGAGTCGTGCGGCAGGGCCTATAGCAATCAGCCCCAGCATTTT.

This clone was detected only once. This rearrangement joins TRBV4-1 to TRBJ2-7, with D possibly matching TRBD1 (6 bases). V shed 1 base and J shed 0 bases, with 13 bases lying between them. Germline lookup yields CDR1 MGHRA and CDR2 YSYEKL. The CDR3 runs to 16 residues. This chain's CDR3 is CASSQGRTATSYEQYF. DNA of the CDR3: TGCGCCAGCAGCCAAGGGCGGACAGCCACCTCCTACGAGCAGTACTTC.

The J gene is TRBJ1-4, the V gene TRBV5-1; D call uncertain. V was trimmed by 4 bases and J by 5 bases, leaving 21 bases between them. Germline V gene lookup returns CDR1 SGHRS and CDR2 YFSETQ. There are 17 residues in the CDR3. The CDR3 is CASSPLELRVRNEKLFF. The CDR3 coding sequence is TGCGCCAGCAGCCCCCTGGAGCTTCGGGTCAGGAATGAAAAACTGTTTTTT.

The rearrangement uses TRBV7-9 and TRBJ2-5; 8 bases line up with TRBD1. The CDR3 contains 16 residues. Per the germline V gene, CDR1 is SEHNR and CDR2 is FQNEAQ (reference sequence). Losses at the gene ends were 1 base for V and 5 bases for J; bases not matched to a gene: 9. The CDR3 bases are TGTGCCAGCAGCTTAGGGACAGGGATTTCGTCTGAGACCCAGTACTTC. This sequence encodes CASSLGTGISSETQYF.

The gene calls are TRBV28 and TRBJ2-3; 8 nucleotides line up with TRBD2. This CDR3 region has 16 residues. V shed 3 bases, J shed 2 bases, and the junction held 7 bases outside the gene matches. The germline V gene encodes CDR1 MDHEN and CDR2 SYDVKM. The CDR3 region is CASSFERGTSTDTQYF. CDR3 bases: TGTGCCAGCAGTTTCGAGCGGGGGACCTCCACAGATACGCAGTATTTT.

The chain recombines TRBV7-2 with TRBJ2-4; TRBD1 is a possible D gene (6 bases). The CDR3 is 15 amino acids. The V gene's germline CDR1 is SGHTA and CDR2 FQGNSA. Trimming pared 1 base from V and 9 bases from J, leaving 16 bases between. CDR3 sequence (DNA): TGTGCCAGCAGCTTAGGGCCCTCCCAGGGGAGCATTCAGTACTTC. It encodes CASSLGPSQGSIQYF.

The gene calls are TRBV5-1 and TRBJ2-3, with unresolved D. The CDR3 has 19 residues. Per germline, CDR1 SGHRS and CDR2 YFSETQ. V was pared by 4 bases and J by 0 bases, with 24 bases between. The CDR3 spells CASSLRARVAGTSTDTQYF. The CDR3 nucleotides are TGCGCCAGCAGCCTAAGGGCACGGGTAGCAGGTACTAGCACAGATACGCAGTATTTT. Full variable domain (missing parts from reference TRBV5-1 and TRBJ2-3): KAGVTQTPRYLIKTRGQQVTLSCSPISGHRSVSWYQQTPGQGLQFLFEYFSETQRNKGNFPGRFSGRQFSNSRSEMNVSTLELGDSALYLCASSLRARVAGTSTDTQYFGPGTRLTVL.

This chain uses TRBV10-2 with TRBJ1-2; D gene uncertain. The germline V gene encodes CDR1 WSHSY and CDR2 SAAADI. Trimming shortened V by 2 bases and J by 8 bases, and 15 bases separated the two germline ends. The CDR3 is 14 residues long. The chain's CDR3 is CASSETGQAWGYTF. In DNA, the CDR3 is TGCGCCAGCAGTGAGACTGGGCAGGCTTGGGGCTACACCTTC.

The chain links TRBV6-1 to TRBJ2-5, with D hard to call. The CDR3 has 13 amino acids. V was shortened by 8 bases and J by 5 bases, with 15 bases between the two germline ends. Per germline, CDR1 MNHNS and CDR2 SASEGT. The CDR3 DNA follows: TGTGCCAGCGGTCTACGCCCCTGGGAGACCCAGTACTTC. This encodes CASGLRPWETQYF.

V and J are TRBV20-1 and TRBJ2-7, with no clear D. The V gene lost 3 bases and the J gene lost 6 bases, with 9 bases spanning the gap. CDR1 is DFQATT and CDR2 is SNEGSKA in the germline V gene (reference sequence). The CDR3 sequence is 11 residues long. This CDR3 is CSARVPGEQYF. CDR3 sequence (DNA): TGCAGTGCTAGGGTACCCGGCGAGCAGTACTTC.

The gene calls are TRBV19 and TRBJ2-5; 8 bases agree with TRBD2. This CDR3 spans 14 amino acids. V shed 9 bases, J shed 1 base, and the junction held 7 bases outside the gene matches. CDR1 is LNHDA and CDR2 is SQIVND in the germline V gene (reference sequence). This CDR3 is CASGSTSGQETQYF. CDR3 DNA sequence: TGTGCCAGCGGTTCCACTAGCGGCCAAGAGACCCAGTACTTC.

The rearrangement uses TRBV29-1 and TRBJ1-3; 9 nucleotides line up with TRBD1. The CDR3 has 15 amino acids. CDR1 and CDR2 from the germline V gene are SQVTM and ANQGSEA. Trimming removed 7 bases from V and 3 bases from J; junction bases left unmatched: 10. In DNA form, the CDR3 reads TGCAGCGCTAGATTTAAGGGACAGGGTGGAAACACCATATATTTT. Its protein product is CSARFKGQGGNTIYF. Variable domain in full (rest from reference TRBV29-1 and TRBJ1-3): SAVISQKPSRDICQRGTSLTIQCQVDSQVTMMFWYRQQPGQSLTLIATANQGSEATYESGFVIDKFPISRPNLTFSTLTVSNMSPEDSSIYLCSARFKGQGGNTIYFGEGSWLTVV.

CDR3 in amino acids: CASSDRQIGELFF. The CDR3 coding sequence is TGTGCCAGCAGCGACCGACAGATCGGGGAGCTGTTTTTT. The chain uses TRBV9 and TRBJ2-2; TRBD1 might be the D (5 bases). Between the trimmed V and J ends, which lost 3 bases and 7 bases, there was a span of 10 bases. The CDR3 spans 13 residues. Germline CDR1 reads SGDLS; CDR2 reads YYNGEE.

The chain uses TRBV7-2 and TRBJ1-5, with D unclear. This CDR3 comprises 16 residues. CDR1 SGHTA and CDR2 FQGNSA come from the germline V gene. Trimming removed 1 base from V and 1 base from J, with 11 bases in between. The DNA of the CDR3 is TGTGCCAGCAGCTTAGTGGGCACGGCCAGCAATCAGCCCCAGCATTTT. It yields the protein CASSLVGTASNQPQHF.

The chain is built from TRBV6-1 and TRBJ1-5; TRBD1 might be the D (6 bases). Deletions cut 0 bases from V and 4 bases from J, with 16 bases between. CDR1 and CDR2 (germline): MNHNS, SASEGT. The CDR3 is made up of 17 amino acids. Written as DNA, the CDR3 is TGTGCCAGCAGTGAAGCAGCACAGGGTCGAAAAAATCAGCCCCAGCATTTT. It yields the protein CASSEAAQGRKNQPQHF.

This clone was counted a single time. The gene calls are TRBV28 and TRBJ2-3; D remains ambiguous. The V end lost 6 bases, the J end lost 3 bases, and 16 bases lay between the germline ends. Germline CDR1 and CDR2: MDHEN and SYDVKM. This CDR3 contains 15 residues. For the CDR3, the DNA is TGTGCCAGCAGGGGGATGGGTCCCGTAACAGATACGCAGTATTTT. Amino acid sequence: CASRGMGPVTDTQYF. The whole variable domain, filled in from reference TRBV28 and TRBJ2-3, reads DVKVTQSSRYLVKRTGEKVFLECVQDMDHENMFWYRQDPGLGLRLIYFSYDVKMKEKGDIPEGYSVSREKKERFSLILESASTNQTSMYLCASRGMGPVTDTQYFGPGTRLTVL.

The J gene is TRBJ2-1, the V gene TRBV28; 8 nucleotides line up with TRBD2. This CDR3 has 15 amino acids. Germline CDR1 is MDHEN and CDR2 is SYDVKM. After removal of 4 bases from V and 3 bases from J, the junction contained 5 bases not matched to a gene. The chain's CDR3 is CASSSAGESYNEQFF. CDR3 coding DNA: TGTGCCAGCAGTTCAGCGGGAGAAAGCTACAATGAGCAGTTCTTC.

The DNA of the CDR3 is TGTGCCAGCGCGAAGTCTGGGGGGATAGACCAGCCCCAGCATTTT. Translation: CASAKSGGIDQPQHF. The J gene is TRBJ1-5, the V gene TRBV25-1; the D gene is possibly TRBD1 (5 bases). There are 15 residues in the CDR3. Germline-derived CDR1 and CDR2 are MGHDK and SYGVNS. Trimming shortened V by 8 bases and J by 7 bases, and 21 bases separated the two germline ends.

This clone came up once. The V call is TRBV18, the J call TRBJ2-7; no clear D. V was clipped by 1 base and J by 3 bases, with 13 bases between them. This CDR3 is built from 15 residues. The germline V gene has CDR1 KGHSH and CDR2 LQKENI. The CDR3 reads CASSPQAIRNYEQYF. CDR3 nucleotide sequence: TGTGCCAGCTCACCACAGGCCATTAGAAACTACGAGCAGTACTTC.

The CDR3 DNA reads TGTGCAAGTCGCCCAGAAGCGGGGGGACGAACCTACGAGCAGTACTTC. This translates into CASRPEAGGRTYEQYF. V usage is TRBV12-2 and J usage is TRBJ2-7; the table's D gene call, TRBD2, was not cross checked with the DNA. TRBV12-2 is a pseudogene. CDR3 length: 16 residues.